These 31 T cell receptor beta chains came from one sample sequenced in a study of shared clonotypes between healthy human individuals. Profiling relied on immunoSEQ multiplex PCR, and the TCRdb table lists in-frame clones only, not all of them. The table records about 2.4 million clones, 90% to 95% of them present only once. Sequencing was done on a sample of naive CD4+ T cells from PBMCs. The subset: CD45RA+ positively selected. Receptors originate from a young man in good health. Some clones in this sample may be carry-over from other donors' samples.

The rearrangement uses TRBV7-2 and TRBJ1-1; 7 bases line up with TRBD1. CDR3 length: 12 residues. CDR1 and CDR2 (germline): SGHTA, FQGNSA. With 5 bases clipped from V and 8 bases from J, the junction kept 5 bases outside the gene matches. The CDR3 sequence: CASSPPTGEAFF. CDR3 DNA sequence: TGTGCCAGCAGCCCTCCGACAGGGGAAGCTTTCTTT.

The chain combines TRBV11-3 with TRBJ2-2; unclear D gene. Germline assignment: CDR1 SGHNT and CDR2 YENEEA. This CDR3 is built from 14 residues. The V end lost 4 bases, the J end lost 5 bases, and 11 bases lay between the germline ends. The CDR3, as DNA: TGTGCCAGCAGCTCGACGGTGGGGACCGGGGAGCTGTTTTTT. Its protein product is CASSSTVGTGELFF.

About this clone itself: At the DNA level, this CDR3 is encoded by other sequences in the same sample as well. The V call is TRBV18, the J call TRBJ2-7; D possibly corresponds to TRBD1 (5 bases). Germline V gives CDR1 KGHSH, CDR2 LQKENI. The germline V and J ends were trimmed by 0 bases and 4 bases, with 10 bases remaining between them. The CDR3 consists of 14 residues. The DNA for the CDR3 is TGTGCCAGCTCACCACCCGGGCAGGGATACGAGCAGTACTTC. Its translation is CASSPPGQGYEQYF.

V gene TRBV2 combines with J gene TRBJ2-2; 7 positions agree with TRBD2. The V gene's germline CDR1 is SNHLY and CDR2 FYNNEI. V shed 4 bases, J shed 5 bases, and the junction held 4 bases outside the gene matches. The CDR3 runs 14 residues. CDR3: CASSGTRLTGELFF. Written as DNA, the CDR3 is TGTGCCAGCAGTGGGACTAGATTGACCGGGGAGCTGTTTTTT.

This chain connects TRBV29-1 to TRBJ1-1; no firm D call. There are 13 residues in the CDR3. Trimming removed 6 bases from V and 5 bases from J, with 16 bases in between. CDR1 SQVTM and CDR2 ANQGSEA come from the germline V gene. In DNA form, the CDR3 reads TGCAGCGTCAACGCGAGAAGGGATACTGAAGCTTTCTTT. Translated, it gives CSVNARRDTEAFF.

About this clone: This same CDR3 is encoded by further DNA sequences in the sample. The genes are TRBV6-5 and TRBJ1-2; 7 nucleotides match TRBD1. Trimming cost V 2 bases and J 4 bases; bases outside gene matches: 4. This CDR3 is 14 amino acids long. Germline CDR1 reads MNHEY; CDR2 reads SVGAGI. The CDR3 nucleotides are TGTGCCAGCAGTTACAGGGGGCTCGGCTATGGCTACACCTTC. Protein sequence: CASSYRGLGYGYTF.

As to this clone: Other nucleotide sequences from this sample produce the same CDR3. This chain links TRBV28 with TRBJ2-5, with 7 nucleotides matching TRBD2. V gave up 2 bases and J gave up 4 bases; unmatched junction bases: 4. Germline V gene sequence: CDR1 MDHEN, CDR2 SYDVKM. This CDR3 region has 14 residues. The CDR3 protein is CASSLRASGETQYF. CDR3 DNA: TGTGCCAGCAGTTTACGGGCTAGCGGAGAGACCCAGTACTTC.

Of note for this clone: The same CDR3 is also encoded by other DNA sequences in this sample. The chain links TRBV28 to TRBJ1-2, with D tentatively TRBD1 (6 bases). The CDR3 has 14 residues. Per germline, CDR1 MDHEN and CDR2 SYDVKM. With 3 bases removed from V and 4 bases from J, the gap between germline ends came to 12 bases. CDR3 loop: CASSLAGVSYGYTF. Written as DNA, the CDR3 is TGTGCCAGCAGTTTGGCAGGGGTGTCCTATGGCTACACCTTC.

The rearrangement joins TRBV5-1 to TRBJ2-1; 9 bases map to TRBD1. Per germline, CDR1 SGHRS and CDR2 YFSETQ. The junction had 6 bases not matched to a gene; V was cut back by 4 bases and J by 7 bases. The CDR3 runs to 14 residues. CDR3 nucleotide sequence: TGCGCCAGCAGCCTAGAGGACAGGGGTAATGAGCAGTTCTTC. Its translation is CASSLEDRGNEQFF. Supplemented by reference TRBV5-1 and TRBJ2-1, the full variable domain reads KAGVTQTPRYLIKTRGQQVTLSCSPISGHRSVSWYQQTPGQGLQFLFEYFSETQRNKGNFPGRFSGRQFSNSRSEMNVSTLELGDSALYLCASSLEDRGNEQFFGPGTRLTVL.

A remark on this clone: The sample carries other DNA sequences with the same CDR3. The chain recombines TRBV5-6 with TRBJ1-2; D gene uncertain. Trimming took 4 bases from V and 2 from J, leaving 12 bases between them. The CDR3 contains 14 residues. Germline CDR1 and CDR2: SGHDT and YYEEEE. The CDR3 loop is CASSPPGANYGYTF. CDR3 in DNA: TGTGCCAGCAGCCCCCCGGGAGCCAACTATGGCTACACCTTC.

This chain connects TRBV28 to TRBJ2-1, with 14 positions matching TRBD2. Germline trimming cut 6 bases from V and 3 bases from J; bases unmatched to any gene: 7. This CDR3 region has 17 residues. The V gene's germline CDR1 is MDHEN and CDR2 SYDVKM. The CDR3 region has the DNA TGTGCCAGCAGGGCCGGGACTAGCGGGAGCTTCTACAATGAGCAGTTCTTC. Protein: CASRAGTSGSFYNEQFF.

The chain combines TRBV25-1 with TRBJ2-2; 7 bases match TRBD1. This CDR3 is built from 17 residues. V gave up 1 base and J gave up 2 bases; unmatched junction bases: 7. The germline V gene encodes CDR1 MGHDK and CDR2 SYGVNS. CDR3 region: CASSEWDSKTNTGELFF. The DNA for the CDR3 is TGTGCCAGCAGTGAATGGGACAGCAAAACTAACACCGGGGAGCTGTTTTTT.

On this clone itself: The sample contains more than one DNA sequence encoding this CDR3. The chain uses TRBV5-4 and TRBJ2-1; no reliable D call. V dropped 3 bases and J dropped 3 bases, with 13 bases sitting between them. The germline gives CDR1 SGHNT, CDR2 YYREEE (reference sequence). This CDR3 has 15 residues. The CDR3 nucleotides read TGTGCCAGCAGCTCGAGGACGGGCGGCTACAATGAGCAGTTCTTC. This encodes CASSSRTGGYNEQFF.

This clone was seen a few times. The chain links TRBV14 to TRBJ1-4, with D maybe TRBD1 (6 bases). The V gene lost 3 bases and the J gene lost 4 bases, with 12 bases spanning the gap. Germline V gives CDR1 SGHDN, CDR2 FVKESK. This CDR3 comprises 15 residues. Here the CDR3 DNA reads TGTGCCAGCAGCCACCCTAGAGGGGGTAATGAAAAACTGTTTTTT. Protein sequence: CASSHPRGGNEKLFF.

Worth noting for this clone: Other DNA sequences from this sample encode an identical CDR3 as well. The chain links TRBV7-2 to TRBJ1-5, with a tentative D call TRBD1 (5 bases). The V end was cut by 4 bases, the J end by 0 bases, with 10 bases between. This CDR3 spans 15 amino acids. From germline, CDR1 is SGHTA and CDR2 FQGNSA. CDR3 coding DNA: TGTGCCAGCAGCTCAAGGGGATATAGCAATCAGCCCCAGCATTTT. Translated: CASSSRGYSNQPQHF.

The J gene is TRBJ2-3, the V gene TRBV7-3; 13 nucleotides agree with TRBD2. Germline-derived CDR1 and CDR2 are SGHTA and FQGTGA. V trimming: 4 bases; J trimming: 4 bases; junction bases outside the gene matches: 5. This CDR3 has 16 residues. CDR3 coding DNA: TGTGCCAGCAGCTCCGGACTAGCGGGAGCAGCAGATACGCAGTATTTT. Amino acid sequence: CASSSGLAGAADTQYF.

The chain uses TRBV28 and TRBJ1-5, with D unresolved. Trimming cost V 0 bases and J 2 bases, with 8 bases left between them. The CDR3 loop spans 15 amino acids. Germline values: CDR1 MDHEN, CDR2 SYDVKM. The CDR3 protein is CASSLWRLGNQPQHF. In nucleotides, the CDR3 is TGTGCCAGCAGTTTATGGCGGCTGGGCAATCAGCCCCAGCATTTT.

This clone was seen a few times. V usage is TRBV5-6 and J usage is TRBJ1-5, with TRBD1 matching over 9 bases. CDR1 SGHDT and CDR2 YYEEEE come from the germline V gene. This CDR3 is built from 14 residues. The ends lost 2 bases at V and 7 bases at J; junction bases unmatched: 4. CDR3 sequence (DNA): TGTGCCAGCAGCTTTACAGGGGGCAGACAGCCCCAGCATTTT. Encoded protein: CASSFTGGRQPQHF.

This sequence joins TRBV5-6 and TRBJ2-3, with D tentatively TRBD1 or TRBD2 (5 bases each). V gave up 4 bases and J gave up 0 bases, with 12 bases separating them. Germline V lookup: CDR1 SGHDT, CDR2 YYEEEE. The length of the CDR3 is 15 residues. CDR3 nucleotides: TGTGCCAGCAGCCCTTTGGGGACCAGCACAGATACGCAGTATTTT. This codes for CASSPLGTSTDTQYF.

This chain's CDR3 is CASSQEGVNRNTIYF. The CDR3 bases are TGTGCCAGCAGCCAGGAAGGGGTTAATCGAAACACCATATATTTT. The chain couples TRBV14 to TRBJ1-3; weak D call: TRBD1 (5 bases). Germline V gene sequence: CDR1 SGHDN, CDR2 FVKESK. This CDR3 region has 15 residues. Trimming removed 3 bases from V and 5 bases from J, with 14 bases in between.

The rearrangement links TRBV11-3 to TRBJ1-5; the D is unclear. The CDR3 runs to 13 residues. Germline V gene lookup returns CDR1 SGHNT and CDR2 YENEEA. V was pared by 5 bases and J by 6 bases, with 11 bases between. DNA of the CDR3: TGTGCCAGCAGCCCCGATTGGGGTCAGCCCCAGCATTTT. It encodes CASSPDWGQPQHF.

The V and J genes are TRBV7-2 and TRBJ2-2; 16 bases map to TRBD2. Losses at the gene ends were 5 bases for V and 4 bases for J; bases not matched to a gene: 7. Germline V CDR1 and CDR2: SGHTA, FQGNSA. The length of the CDR3 is 18 residues. DNA for the CDR3: TGTGCCAGCAGCCCGGGACTAGCGGGAGGGCCGGGCACCGGGGAGCTGTTTTTT. The encoded protein is CASSPGLAGGPGTGELFF. Full variable domain (outside the CDR3, taken from reference TRBV7-2 and TRBJ2-2): GAGVSQSPSNKVTEKGKDVELRCDPISGHTALYWYRQSLGQGLEFLIYFQGNSAPDKSGLPSDRFSAERTGGSVSTLTIQRTQQEDSAVYLCASSPGLAGGPGTGELFFGEGSRLTVL.

To note about this clone: Distinct nucleotide sequences in the sample also encode this CDR3. This chain links TRBV5-4 with TRBJ2-5; D perhaps matches TRBD2 (5 bases). V lost 4 bases and J lost 1, with 11 bases in between. CDR1 and CDR2 from the germline V gene are SGHNT and YYREEE (reference sequence). CDR3 size: 14 residues. The CDR3 region has the DNA TGTGCCAGCAGCCGGACGGGATTCCAAGAGACCCAGTACTTC. It translates to CASSRTGFQETQYF.

The chain combines TRBV6-5 with TRBJ1-5; perhaps TRBD1 as D (5 bases). Germline lookup yields CDR1 MNHEY and CDR2 SVGAGI. The V and J ends lost 6 bases and 4 bases respectively, with 16 bases between them. CDR3 length equals 15 residues. CDR3 region: CASSPGNRWNQPQHF. In DNA form, the CDR3 reads TGTGCCAGCAGCCCAGGGAACAGGTGGAATCAGCCCCAGCATTTT.

The chain uses TRBV4-1 and TRBJ2-2; 9 positions agree with TRBD2. V shed 4 bases and J 1 base; nucleotides not matched to a gene: 7. CDR1 and CDR2 from the germline V gene are MGHRA and YSYEKL. The CDR3 is made up of 17 amino acids. DNA of the CDR3: TGCGCCAGCAGCCGGTCGGGACTAGCAATGAACACCGGGGAGCTGTTTTTT. It yields the protein CASSRSGLAMNTGELFF.

The rearrangement joins TRBV19 to TRBJ2-1, with 10 nucleotides matching TRBD2. The CDR3 has 14 amino acids. The ends lost 4 bases at V and 8 bases at J; junction bases unmatched: 5. Germline V gene sequence: CDR1 LNHDA, CDR2 SQIVND (reference sequence). CDR3 coding DNA: TGTGCCAGTAGTAGGACCGGGACTAGCGATGAGCAGTTCTTC. Translation: CASSRTGTSDEQFF.

This rearrangement joins TRBV29-1 to TRBJ2-1, with 8 bases fitting TRBD2. Germline values: CDR1 SQVTM, CDR2 ANQGSEA. V was clipped by 7 bases and J by 2 bases; unmatched bases: 4. This CDR3 has 13 amino acids. CDR3 protein: CSGGLAPYNEQFF. CDR3 DNA sequence: TGCAGCGGCGGACTAGCCCCCTACAATGAGCAGTTCTTC.

Turning to this clone: The sample contains more than one DNA sequence encoding this CDR3. The chain is built from TRBV7-2 and TRBJ1-5, with unresolved D. From germline, CDR1 is SGHTA and CDR2 FQGNSA. The CDR3 runs to 12 residues. The V end lost 5 bases, the J end lost 7 bases, and 9 bases lay between the germline ends. In DNA, the CDR3 is TGTGCCAGCAGCCCCTTGGGGCAGCCCCAGCATTTT. Protein sequence: CASSPLGQPQHF. Based on the CDR3 plus reference TRBV7-2 and TRBJ1-5, the full variable domain is GAGVSQSPSNKVTEKGKDVELRCDPISGHTALYWYRQSLGQGLEFLIYFQGNSAPDKSGLPSDRFSAERTGGSVSTLTIQRTQQEDSAVYLCASSPLGQPQHFGDGTRLSIL.

The chain carries TRBV28 and TRBJ1-4; unclear D gene. With 5 bases removed from V and 0 bases from J, the gap between germline ends came to 16 bases. CDR3 length: 17 amino acids. Looked up from germline, CDR1 is MDHEN and CDR2 is SYDVKM. The CDR3 sequence is CASSTGSLQATNEKLFF. CDR3 in DNA: TGTGCCAGCAGTACGGGTAGTCTTCAAGCAACTAATGAAAAACTGTTTTTT.

This clone appeared once. The chain links TRBV11-2 to TRBJ1-4; D is perhaps TRBD1 (6 bases). V dropped 5 bases and J dropped 7 bases, with 11 bases sitting between them. The germline gives CDR1 SGHAT, CDR2 FQNNGV. This CDR3 has 13 residues. CDR3 sequence reads: CASSPGTTEKLFF. CDR3 in DNA: TGTGCCAGCAGCCCCGGGACAACTGAAAAACTGTTTTTT.

The rearrangement joins TRBV5-1 to TRBJ1-2, with 7 bases fitting TRBD1. In germline, CDR1 is SGHRS, CDR2 YFSETQ. V dropped 1 base and J dropped 2; count of bases not matched to a gene: 5. The CDR3 has 15 residues. The CDR3 nucleotides are TGCGCCAGCAGCTTGAATTGGGACAGCAACTATGGCTACACCTTC. Its protein product is CASSLNWDSNYGYTF. Based on the CDR3 plus reference TRBV5-1 and TRBJ1-2, the full variable domain is KAGVTQTPRYLIKTRGQQVTLSCSPISGHRSVSWYQQTPGQGLQFLFEYFSETQRNKGNFPGRFSGRQFSNSRSEMNVSTLELGDSALYLCASSLNWDSNYGYTFGSGTRLTVV.